This T cell receptor beta chain was observed in a study of vaccination effects on CD4 cells after COVID-19. The protocol was immunoSEQ multiplex PCR, while the TCRdb copy is restricted to in-frame clones and leaves out a portion. The profile shows 71,000 or so clones, around 76% of them singletons. On this clone: Antigen unknown.

General study points: Common cold coronaviruses were cross-recognized by only 1 of 255 vaccine-induced clones in healthy vaccinees. At late timepoints after vaccination, vaccine- and infection-induced clones shrank markedly.

Before sequencing, viral peptide pools were used by the ViraFEST assay to expand antigen-specific CD4+ T cells. Culture proceeded for about ten days, and CD4+ T cells were then isolated. Vaccinees lacked prior SARS-CoV-2 infection and tested negative for nucleocapsid antibodies. Two million PBMC were placed in each well, which was supplemented with about 10 IU/ml IL-2 and 10 ug/ml peptides. The material was CD4+ T cells from PBMCs cultured with HCoV-OC43 spike peptides, obtained before COVID-19 vaccination. Described subset: HCoV-OC43 spike overlapping peptide pool stimulation. The origin of this receptor is a human donor who received a COVID-19 vaccine.

In DNA form, the CDR3 reads TGTGCCTGGAGTCTCACATTCGGAAACACCATATATTTT. Translated: CAWSLTFGNTIYF. The V and J genes are TRBV30 and TRBJ1-3; D unresolved. This CDR3 contains 13 residues. Germline assignment: CDR1 GTSNPN and CDR2 SVGIG (reference sequence). Trimming left V 2 bases short and J 4 bases short, with 9 bases between.